The entry that follows covers one TCR beta chain sequence. J lost 4 bases, V lost 8 bases, and 11 bases had no gene match. The CDR3 is 14 residues long. The germline CDR1 and CDR2 sequences are MNHEY and SVGAGI. These data belong to a study of cytomegalovirus exposure and HLA in healthy donors. PCR primers comprised 60 Vbeta and 13 Jbeta primers. Assay: immunoSEQ multiplex PCR; the TCRdb copy retains only in-frame clones and omits some. Of about 170,000 clones listed, roughly 80% were seen once; the top ten hold roughly 0.69%. What was sequenced was PBMCs. This clonotype was sampled from a woman younger than 35 in good health and CMV-seronegative. V and J are TRBV6-5 and TRBJ2-7; 7 positions match TRBD2. The CDR3 DNA follows: TGTGCCAGCGGACGGACTAGTACCGCATACGAGCAGTACTTC. Translated, it gives CASGRTSTAYEQYF.